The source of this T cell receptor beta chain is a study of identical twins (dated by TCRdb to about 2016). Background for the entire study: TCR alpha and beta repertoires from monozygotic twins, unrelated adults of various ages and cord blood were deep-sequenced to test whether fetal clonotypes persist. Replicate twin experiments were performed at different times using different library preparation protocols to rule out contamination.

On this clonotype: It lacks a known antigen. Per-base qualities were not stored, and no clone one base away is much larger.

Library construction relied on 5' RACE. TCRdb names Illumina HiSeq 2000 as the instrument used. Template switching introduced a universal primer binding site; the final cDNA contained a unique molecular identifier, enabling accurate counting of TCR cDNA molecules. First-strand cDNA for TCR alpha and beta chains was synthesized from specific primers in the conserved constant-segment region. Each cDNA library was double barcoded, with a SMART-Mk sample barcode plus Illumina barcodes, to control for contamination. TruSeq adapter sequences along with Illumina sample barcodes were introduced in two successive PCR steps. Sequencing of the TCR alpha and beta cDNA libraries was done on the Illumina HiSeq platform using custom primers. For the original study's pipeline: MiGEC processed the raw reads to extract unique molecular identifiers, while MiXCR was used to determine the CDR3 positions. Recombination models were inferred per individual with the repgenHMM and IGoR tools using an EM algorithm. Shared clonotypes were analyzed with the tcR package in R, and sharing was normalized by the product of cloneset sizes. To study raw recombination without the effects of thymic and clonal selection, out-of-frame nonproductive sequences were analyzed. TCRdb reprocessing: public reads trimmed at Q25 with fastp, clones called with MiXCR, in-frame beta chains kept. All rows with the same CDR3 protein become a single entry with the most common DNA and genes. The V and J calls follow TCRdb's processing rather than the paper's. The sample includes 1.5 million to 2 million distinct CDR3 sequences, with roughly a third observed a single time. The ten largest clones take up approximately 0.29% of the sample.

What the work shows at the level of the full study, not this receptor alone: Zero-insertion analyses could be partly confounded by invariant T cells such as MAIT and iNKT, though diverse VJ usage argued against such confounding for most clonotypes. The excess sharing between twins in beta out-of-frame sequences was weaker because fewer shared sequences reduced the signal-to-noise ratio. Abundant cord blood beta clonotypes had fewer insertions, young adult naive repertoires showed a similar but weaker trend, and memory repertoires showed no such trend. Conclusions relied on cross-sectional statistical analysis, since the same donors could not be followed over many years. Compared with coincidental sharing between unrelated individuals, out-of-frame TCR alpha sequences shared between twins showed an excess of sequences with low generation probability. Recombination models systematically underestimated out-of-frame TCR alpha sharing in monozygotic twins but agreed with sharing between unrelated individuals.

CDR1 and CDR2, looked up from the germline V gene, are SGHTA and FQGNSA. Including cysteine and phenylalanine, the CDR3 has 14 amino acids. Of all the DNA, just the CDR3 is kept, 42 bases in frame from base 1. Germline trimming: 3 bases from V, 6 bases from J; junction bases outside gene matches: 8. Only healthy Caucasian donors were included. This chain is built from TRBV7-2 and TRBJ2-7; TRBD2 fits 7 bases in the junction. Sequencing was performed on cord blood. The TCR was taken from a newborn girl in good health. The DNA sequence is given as TGTGCCAGCAGCTTTGGGCGGGAGTGCAGCGAGCAGTACTTC. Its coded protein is CASSFGRECSEQYF.